A single sample is the source of the 21 T cell receptor beta chains below, sequenced in a study of cytomegalovirus exposure and HLA in healthy donors (dated by TCRdb to 2017 to 2019). Preparation of the library involved the immunoSEQ multiplex PCR assay. For the multiplex PCR, a mixture combining 60 forward primers for TCR Vbeta segments and 13 reverse primers for TCR Jbeta segments was used. The immuneACCESS repertoire file appears here via TCRdb, limited to in-frame rearrangements. These files lack a portion of the clones; in checked studies, under half of the deficit traces to unresolved V genes, and the cause of the others is not known. The sample table contains around 150,000 clones; only one count was recorded for about two thirds of them. The ten largest clones capture about 2.7% of the sample. Sequencing was done on a sample of PBMCs. All receptors come from a woman under 40 in good health and CMV-seronegative.

The V call is TRBV11-2, the J call TRBJ2-7; TRBD1 might be the D (5 bases). This CDR3 region has 13 residues. V lost 8 bases and J lost 2, with 13 bases in between. Germline CDR1 SGHAT, CDR2 FQNNGV. The CDR3 is CASSRQGAYEQYF. The CDR3 coding sequence is TGTGCCAGCTCTCGGCAGGGCGCCTACGAGCAGTACTTC.

The rearrangement joins TRBV9 to TRBJ1-2, with D unresolved. Germline V lookup: CDR1 SGDLS, CDR2 YYNGEE. The V gene lost 4 bases and the J gene lost 4 bases, with 14 bases spanning the gap. This CDR3 is built from 14 residues. Here the CDR3 DNA reads TGTGCCAGCAGCCAGACGGGAGGAGCCTATGGCTACACCTTC. Translated: CASSQTGGAYGYTF.

The chain couples TRBV15 to TRBJ1-3; 8 positions match TRBD1. The CDR3 covers 14 residues. J gave up 3 bases and V 6 bases, and 4 bases lay outside the gene matches. Germline lookup yields CDR1 LNHNV and CDR2 YYDKDF (reference sequence). The chain's CDR3 is CATSLDRGGNTIYF. CDR3 nucleotide sequence: TGTGCCACCAGTCTTGACAGGGGTGGAAACACCATATATTTT.

In nucleotides, the CDR3 is TGTGCCAGCACCGCTTTAGAGGGTTTGGGCACTGAAGCTTTCTTT. Translation gives CASTALEGLGTEAFF. V and J are TRBV11-2 and TRBJ1-1; D is unclear. The germline CDR1 and CDR2 sequences are SGHAT and FQNNGV. This CDR3 spans 15 amino acids. Trimming took 7 bases from V and 4 from J, leaving 19 bases between them.

Only one count was recorded for this clone. The V gene is TRBV7-3, the J gene TRBJ2-1; 10 bases line up with TRBD2. CDR3 length: 15 amino acids. Germline CDR1 and CDR2: SGHTA and FQGTGA. With V trimmed by 4 bases and J by 9 bases, 9 bases remained unmatched. The CDR3 loop reads CASSSLAGGTTEQFF. In DNA form, the CDR3 reads TGTGCCAGCAGCTCTTTAGCGGGAGGCACGACTGAGCAGTTCTTC.

The rearrangement uses TRBV4-1 and TRBJ2-1; 12 bases are shared with TRBD2. J lost 9 bases, V lost 3 bases, and 12 bases had no gene match. CDR3 length: 17 amino acids. Germline CDR1 and CDR2: MGHRA and YSYEKL. CDR3: CASSQRTSGVVESEQFF. Written as DNA, the CDR3 is TGCGCCAGCAGCCAGAGGACTAGCGGGGTGGTCGAGTCTGAGCAGTTCTTC.

This clone was detected a few times. J is TRBJ1-4 and V is TRBV7-8, with D possibly matching TRBD1 (5 bases). The CDR3 loop spans 14 amino acids. Germline V gene sequence: CDR1 SGHVS, CDR2 FQNEAQ. Trimming took off 5 bases at V and 0 bases at J, with 7 bases between the two ends. The CDR3 DNA sequence: TGTGCCAGCAGCCCGACAGCAACTAATGAAAAACTGTTTTTT. Amino acids: CASSPTATNEKLFF.

The rearrangement uses TRBV29-1 and TRBJ2-7, with 11 bases matching TRBD2. Unmatched junction bases numbered 7, after V lost 7 bases and J lost 5 bases. The CDR3 is 13 residues long. From germline, CDR1 is SQVTM and CDR2 ANQGSEA. CDR3 in DNA: TGCAGCGCACTAGCGGGAGTTACCCACGAGCAGTACTTC. Its protein is CSALAGVTHEQYF.

The DNA of the CDR3 is TGTGCCAGTAGTATAGATCTTCCCTCGGACAGGGAAGTGACTCAGCCCCAGCATTTT. Protein: CASSIDLPSDREVTQPQHF. This chain links TRBV19 with TRBJ1-5, with TRBD1 identical over 8 bases. J lost 6 bases, V lost 0 bases, and 16 bases had no gene match. There are 19 residues in the CDR3. Germline lookup yields CDR1 LNHDA and CDR2 SQIVND (reference sequence).

This rearrangement joins TRBV19 to TRBJ2-7; TRBD1 matches 10 bases. From germline, CDR1 is LNHDA and CDR2 SQIVND (reference sequence). With 6 bases clipped from V and 4 bases from J, the junction kept 6 bases outside the gene matches. The CDR3 is 14 amino acids. CDR3 amino acids: CASRGTGEIYEQYF. CDR3 bases: TGTGCCAGTAGGGGGACAGGGGAGATATACGAGCAGTACTTC.

The chain joins TRBV18 to TRBJ2-5, with 16 bases that match TRBD2. V shed 5 bases, J shed 5 bases, and the junction held 17 bases outside the gene matches. This CDR3 contains 20 residues. Per germline, CDR1 KGHSH and CDR2 LQKENI. The CDR3 is CASSETGTSGRAWFWETQYF. The CDR3 DNA reads TGTGCCAGCTCAGAAACCGGGACTAGCGGGAGGGCCTGGTTCTGGGAGACCCAGTACTTC.

The chain uses TRBV28 and TRBJ1-5, with D perhaps TRBD1 (6 bases). The CDR3 is 14 amino acids. Trimming cost V 6 bases and J 6 bases, with 15 bases left between them. Germline values: CDR1 MDHEN, CDR2 SYDVKM. CDR3 nucleotides: TGTGCCAGCAGCCTACCAGGGGTTTCTCAGCCCCAGCATTTT. Translation gives CASSLPGVSQPQHF.

This rearrangement joins TRBV4-2 to TRBJ2-5; a possible D gene is TRBD1 (5 bases). The CDR3 spans 16 residues. Trimming shortened V by 1 base and J by 2 bases, and 14 bases separated the two germline ends. CDR1 and CDR2 (germline): LGHNA, YNFKEQ. The CDR3: CASSQGAKTAQETQYF. In DNA form, the CDR3 reads TGTGCCAGCAGCCAAGGGGCCAAGACAGCACAAGAGACCCAGTACTTC.

The chain has TRBV27 and TRBJ2-1, with 13 bases identical to TRBD2. Germline V lookup: CDR1 MNHEY, CDR2 SMNVEV (reference sequence). Losses at the gene ends were 4 bases for V and 5 bases for J; bases not matched to a gene: 2. The CDR3 loop spans 15 amino acids. The CDR3 spells CASSWTSGSNNEQFF. CDR3 sequence (DNA): TGTGCCAGCAGTTGGACTAGCGGGAGCAACAATGAGCAGTTCTTC.

This chain connects TRBV2 to TRBJ2-7; D unclear. Germline V gene data show CDR1 as SNHLY and CDR2 as FYNNEI. The CDR3 totals 12 residues. The V gene lost 3 bases and the J gene lost 3 bases, with 6 bases spanning the gap. CDR3 bases: TGTGCCAGCAGTGACACCTACTACGAGCAGTACTTC. Translation gives CASSDTYYEQYF. Variable domain in full (rest from reference TRBV2 and TRBJ2-7): EPEVTQTPSHQVTQMGQEVILRCVPISNHLYFYWYRQILGQKVEFLVSFYNNEISEKSEIFDDQFSVERPDGSNFTLKIRSTKLEDSAMYFCASSDTYYEQYFGPGTRLTVT.

The V gene is TRBV5-1, the J gene TRBJ1-2; TRBD1 matches 8 bases. V was clipped by 1 base and J by 4 bases; unmatched bases: 3. This CDR3 is built from 14 residues. CDR1 SGHRS and CDR2 YFSETQ come from the germline V gene. CDR3 in amino acids: CASSLTGGSYGYTF. CDR3 nucleotides: TGCGCCAGCAGCTTGACAGGGGGGAGCTATGGCTACACCTTC.

The chain employs TRBV5-6 and TRBJ1-2; D gene ambiguous. The CDR3 is made up of 13 amino acids. The V gene lost 4 bases and the J gene lost 5 bases, with 12 bases spanning the gap. Germline assignment: CDR1 SGHDT and CDR2 YYEEEE. Here the CDR3 reads CASSPGFWYGYTF. The CDR3 DNA is TGTGCCAGCAGCCCGGGGTTCTGGTATGGCTACACCTTC.

The chain employs TRBV7-9 and TRBJ2-1, with D tentatively TRBD2 (6 bases). This CDR3 is built from 15 residues. The germline V gene encodes CDR1 SEHNR and CDR2 FQNEAQ (reference sequence). V lost 1 base to trimming and J lost 7 bases, with 14 bases between them. CDR3: CASSLVSGKTNEQFF. As DNA, the CDR3 is TGTGCCAGCAGCTTAGTTAGCGGAAAGACTAATGAGCAGTTCTTC.

The rearrangement joins TRBV16 to TRBJ2-7; 7 nucleotides line up with TRBD1. Trimming at V came to 0 bases and at J to 5 bases, leaving 10 bases not matched to a gene. The CDR3 consists of 16 residues. Germline CDR1 reads KGHSY; CDR2 reads FQNENV. CDR3 bases: TGTGCCAGCAGCCAATCAAGGCTGGGACAGCGCAACGAGCAGTACTTC. It translates to CASSQSRLGQRNEQYF. The full variable domain, rest sourced from reference TRBV16 and TRBJ2-7, is GEEVAQTPKHLVRGEGQKAKLYCAPIKGHSYVFWYQQVLKNEFKFLISFQNENVFDETGMPKERFSAKCLPNSPCSLEIQATKLEDSAVYFCASSQSRLGQRNEQYFGPGTRLTVT.

The chain has TRBV28 and TRBJ2-3; 7 positions agree with TRBD1. V lost 9 bases to trimming and J lost 3 bases; unmatched junction nucleotides: 9. The CDR3 is made up of 14 amino acids. Germline V gene lookup returns CDR1 MDHEN and CDR2 SYDVKM. The DNA for the CDR3 is TGTGCCAGTGCGACAGGGCCACCGACAGATACGCAGTATTTT. This gives the protein CASATGPPTDTQYF. The full variable domain, with the rest looked up from reference TRBV28 and TRBJ2-3, is DVKVTQSSRYLVKRTGEKVFLECVQDMDHENMFWYRQDPGLGLRLIYFSYDVKMKEKGDIPEGYSVSREKKERFSLILESASTNQTSMYLCASATGPPTDTQYFGPGTRLTVL.

V is TRBV14 and J is TRBJ1-6, with D possibly matching TRBD1 (5 bases). The CDR3 has 16 residues. In germline, CDR1 is SGHDN, CDR2 FVKESK. V was cut by 3 bases and J by 3 bases, with 12 bases left in between. The DNA of the CDR3 is TGTGCCAGCAGCCAGACGGAGGGGAACTATAATTCACCCCTCCACTTT. Protein sequence: CASSQTEGNYNSPLHF.